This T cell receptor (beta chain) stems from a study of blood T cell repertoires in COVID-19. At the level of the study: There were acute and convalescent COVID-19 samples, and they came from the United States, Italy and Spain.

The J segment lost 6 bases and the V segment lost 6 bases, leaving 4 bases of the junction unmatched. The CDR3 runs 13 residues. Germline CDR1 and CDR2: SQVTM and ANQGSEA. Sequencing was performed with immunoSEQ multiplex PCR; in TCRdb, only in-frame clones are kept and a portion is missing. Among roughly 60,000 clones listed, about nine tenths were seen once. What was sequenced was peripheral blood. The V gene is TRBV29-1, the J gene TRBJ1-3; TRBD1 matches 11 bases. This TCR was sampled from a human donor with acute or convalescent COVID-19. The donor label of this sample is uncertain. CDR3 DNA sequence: TGCAGCGTCCCGGGACAGGGGGAAAACACCATATATTTT. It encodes CSVPGQGENTIYF.